This record concerns one TCR beta chain sequence. What it recognizes is unknown. The data originate from a study of shared clonotypes between healthy human individuals. Findings and limits, study-wide: Clonotype sharing across a handful of donors was observed for around 4.5% of naive CD4 clonotypes.

In the naive CD8 group, cells lacked CD45RO and were positively selected for CCR7, so terminally differentiated effector memory CD45RA+ cells were left out. Sequencing was performed with immunoSEQ multiplex PCR; in TCRdb, only in-frame clones are kept and a portion is missing. The sample contains around 650,000 clones, 90% to 97% of which appear only once. The clonotype originates from a woman in her 30s in good health. Sequenced sample: naive CD8+ T cells sorted from blood.

CDR3 coding DNA: TGTGCCAGCAGCGTAGTCGGTATAGCGGGAGGGAATGAGCAGTTCTTC. Translated, it gives CASSVVGIAGGNEQFF. The chain couples TRBV9 to TRBJ2-1, with TRBD2 matching over 11 bases. The CDR3 spans 16 residues. Germline lookup yields CDR1 SGDLS and CDR2 YYNGEE. The trim removed 0 bases at V and 7 bases at J, leaving 6 bases unmatched.